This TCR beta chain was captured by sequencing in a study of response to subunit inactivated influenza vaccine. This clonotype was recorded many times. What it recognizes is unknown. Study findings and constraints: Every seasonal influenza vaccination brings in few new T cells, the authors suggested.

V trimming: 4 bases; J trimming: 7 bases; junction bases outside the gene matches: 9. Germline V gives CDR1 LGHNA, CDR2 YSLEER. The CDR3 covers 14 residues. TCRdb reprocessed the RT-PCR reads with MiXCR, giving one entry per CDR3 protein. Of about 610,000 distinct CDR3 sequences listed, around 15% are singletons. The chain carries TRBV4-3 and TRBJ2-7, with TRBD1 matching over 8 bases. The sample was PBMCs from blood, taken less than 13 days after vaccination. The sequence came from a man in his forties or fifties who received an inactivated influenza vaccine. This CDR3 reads CASSLGTGPLEQYF. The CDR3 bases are TGCGCCAGCAGCCTCGGGACAGGCCCCCTGGAGCAGTACTTC.